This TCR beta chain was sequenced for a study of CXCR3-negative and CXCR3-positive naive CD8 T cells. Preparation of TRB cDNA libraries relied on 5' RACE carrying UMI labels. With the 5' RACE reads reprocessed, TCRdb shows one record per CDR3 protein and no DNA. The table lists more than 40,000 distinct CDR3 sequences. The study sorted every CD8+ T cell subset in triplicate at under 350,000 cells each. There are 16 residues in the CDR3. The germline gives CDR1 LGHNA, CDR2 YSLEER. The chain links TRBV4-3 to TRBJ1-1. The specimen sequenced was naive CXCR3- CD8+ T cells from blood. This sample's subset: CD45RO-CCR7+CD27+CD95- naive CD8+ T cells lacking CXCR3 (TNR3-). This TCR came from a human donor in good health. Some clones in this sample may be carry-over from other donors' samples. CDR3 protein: CASSQDRQDFIAEAFF.